This T cell receptor beta chain derives from a study of shared clonotypes between healthy human individuals. J gave up 3 bases and V 4 bases, and 6 bases lay outside the gene matches. Per germline, CDR1 WNHNN and CDR2 SYGVQD (reference sequence). This CDR3 has 15 residues. Study observations and caveats: The small donor group covered limited genetic and exposure diversity.

Deep was the level at which the assay was run. Assay: immunoSEQ multiplex PCR; the TCRdb copy retains only in-frame clones and omits some. The sample lists 2 million to 2.5 million clones, 90% to 97% seen once, with roughly 0.13% in the top ten. Notes on this clone: The target antigen is unknown.

Input material: naive CD4+ T cells sorted from blood. The sample's subset: CD45RA+ positively selected. This TCR was sampled from a man aged 18-30 years in good health. The chain has TRBV10-1 and TRBJ2-1, with 7 bases identical to TRBD1. CDR3 coding DNA: TGCGCCAGCAGTGCTTGGGACAGCGACTACAATGAGCAGTTCTTC. This encodes CASSAWDSDYNEQFF.